The 9 T cell receptor beta chains presented below share a single source sample, sequenced in a study of vaccination effects on CD4 cells after COVID-19. These receptors have no known antigen. Viral peptide pools were used in the ViraFEST assay to expand antigen-specific CD4+ T cells, and sequencing came afterward. Following a 10-day culture, CD4+ T cells were purified. Previously uninfected by SARS-CoV-2, the vaccine recipients also showed negative nucleocapsid antibodies. Libraries were prepared by immunoSEQ multiplex PCR; TCRdb keeps only in-frame clonotypes and omits some of them. The sample includes under 45,000 clones, under 75% seen only once; the top ten take 26%. The sample was CD4+ T cells from PBMCs cultured with HCoV-OC43 spike peptides, taken before COVID-19 vaccination. The sample's subset: HCoV-OC43 spike overlapping peptide pool stimulation. The receptors derive from a human donor who received a COVID-19 vaccine.

V and J are TRBV3-1 (or the pseudogene TRBV3-2) and TRBJ1-1; no definite D call. Germline lookup yields CDR1 LGHDT and CDR2 YNNKEL (reference sequence). CDR3 length: 14 amino acids. V was trimmed by 8 bases and J by 2 bases, leaving 15 bases between them. The CDR3 here is CASCGRAKNTEAFF. CDR3 bases: TGTGCCAGCTGTGGTAGGGCCAAAAACACTGAAGCTTTCTTT.

The rearrangement joins TRBV3-1 (or the pseudogene TRBV3-2) to TRBJ2-1; D remains ambiguous. This CDR3 comprises 13 residues. V was pared by 0 bases and J by 9 bases, with 9 bases between. Germline V gene lookup returns CDR1 LGHDT and CDR2 YNNKEL (reference sequence). CDR3 sequence (DNA): TGTGCCAGCAGCCAAGACAGGCTCCGTGAGCAGTTCTTC. It specifies CASSQDRLREQFF.

The rearrangement links TRBV6-5 to TRBJ1-2, with D hard to call. Germline CDR1 and CDR2: MNHEY and SVGAGI. This CDR3 contains 13 residues. The germline V and J ends were trimmed by 7 bases and 4 bases, with 13 bases remaining between them. The CDR3 here is CASTRGRTYGYTF. As DNA, the CDR3 is TGTGCCAGCACCCGCGGACGGACCTATGGCTACACCTTC.

This clone has only a few counts. The chain employs TRBV19 and TRBJ1-5, with unresolved D. Trimming cost V 4 bases and J 6 bases, with 10 bases left between them. The CDR3 has 13 amino acids. CDR1 is LNHDA, CDR2 SQIVND, per germline (reference sequence). Here the CDR3 DNA reads TGTGCCAGTAGTACATCCATTGTTCAGCCCCAGCATTTT. Translated: CASSTSIVQPQHF.

The CDR3 spells CASSSGQGKNGYTF. CDR3 coding DNA: TGTGCCAGCAGCTCAGGACAGGGTAAAAATGGCTACACCTTC. The chain employs TRBV7-9 and TRBJ1-2; TRBD1 matches 8 bases. The V gene end was trimmed by 4 bases and the J gene end by 6 bases; junction bases not matched to a gene: 7. Germline V gene sequence: CDR1 SEHNR, CDR2 FQNEAQ (reference sequence). The CDR3 runs 14 residues. Variable domain in full (rest from reference TRBV7-9 and TRBJ1-2): DTGVSQNPRHKITKRGQNVTFRCDPISEHNRLYWYRQTLGQGPEFLTYFQNEAQLEKSRLLSDRFSAERPKGSFSTLEIQRTEQGDSAMYLCASSSGQGKNGYTFGSGTRLTVV.

This clone was counted a few times. The chain couples TRBV5-1 to TRBJ2-1; 7 nucleotides line up with TRBD1. Trimming took 0 bases from V and 5 from J; bases not matched to a gene: 5. The CDR3 sequence is 15 residues long. Germline assignment: CDR1 SGHRS and CDR2 YFSETQ. CDR3 region: CASSLDDRANNEQFF. Written as DNA, the CDR3 is TGCGCCAGCAGCTTGGACGACAGGGCGAACAATGAGCAGTTCTTC.

This chain connects TRBV11-2 to TRBJ1-5; tentative D call: TRBD1 (5 bases). V was shortened by 0 bases and J by 4 bases, with 10 bases between the two germline ends. Looked up from germline, CDR1 is SGHAT and CDR2 is FQNNGV. The CDR3 extends over 15 amino acids. CDR3 nucleotides: TGTGCCAGCAGCTTAGAACCGGGGCCAAATCAGCCCCAGCATTTT. Amino acids: CASSLEPGPNQPQHF.

The count of this clone is one. The rearrangement links TRBV5-1 to TRBJ2-7, with TRBD2 matching 9 bases. Trimming took 6 bases from V and 2 from J; bases not matched to a gene: 6. Germline values: CDR1 SGHRS, CDR2 YFSETQ. The CDR3 consists of 14 residues. CDR3 sequence (DNA): TGCGCCAGCACTAGCGGGATCGGAGCCTACGAGCAGTACTTC. It encodes CASTSGIGAYEQYF.

This chain joins TRBV10-3 and TRBJ1-2; 10 bases are shared with TRBD1. Germline lookup yields CDR1 ENHRY and CDR2 SYGVKD. The CDR3 length is 16 residues. J gave up 4 bases and V 10 bases, and 15 bases lay outside the gene matches. The CDR3 here is CATETRDRGGVYGYTF. CDR3 in DNA: TGTGCCACCGAAACCCGGGACAGGGGTGGGGTCTATGGCTACACCTTC.